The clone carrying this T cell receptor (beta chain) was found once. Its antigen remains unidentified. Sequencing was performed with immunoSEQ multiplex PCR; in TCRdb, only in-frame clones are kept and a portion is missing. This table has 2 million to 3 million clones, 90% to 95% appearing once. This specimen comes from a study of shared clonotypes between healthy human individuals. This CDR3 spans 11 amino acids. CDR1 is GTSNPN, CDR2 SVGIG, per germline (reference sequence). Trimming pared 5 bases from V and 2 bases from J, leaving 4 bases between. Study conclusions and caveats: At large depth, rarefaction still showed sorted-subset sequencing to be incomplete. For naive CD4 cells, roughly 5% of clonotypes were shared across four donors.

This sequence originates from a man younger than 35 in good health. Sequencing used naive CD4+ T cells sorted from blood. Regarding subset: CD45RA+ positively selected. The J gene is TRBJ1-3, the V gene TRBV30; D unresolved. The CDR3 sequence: CAWEPGNTIYF. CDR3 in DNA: TGTGCCTGGGAGCCTGGAAACACCATATATTTT.